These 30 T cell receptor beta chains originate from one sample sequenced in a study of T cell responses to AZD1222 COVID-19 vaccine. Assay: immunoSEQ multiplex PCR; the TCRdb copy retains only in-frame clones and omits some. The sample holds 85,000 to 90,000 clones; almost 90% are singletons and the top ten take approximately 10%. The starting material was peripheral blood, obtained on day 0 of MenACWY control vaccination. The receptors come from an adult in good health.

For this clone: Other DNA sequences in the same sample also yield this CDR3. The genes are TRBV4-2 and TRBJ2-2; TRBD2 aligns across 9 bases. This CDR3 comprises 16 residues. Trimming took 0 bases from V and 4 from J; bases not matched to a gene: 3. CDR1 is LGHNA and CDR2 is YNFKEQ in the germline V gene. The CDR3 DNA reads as TGTGCCAGCAGCCAAGAGGGTAGCGGGGGCACCGGGGAGCTGTTTTTT. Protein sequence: CASSQEGSGGTGELFF.

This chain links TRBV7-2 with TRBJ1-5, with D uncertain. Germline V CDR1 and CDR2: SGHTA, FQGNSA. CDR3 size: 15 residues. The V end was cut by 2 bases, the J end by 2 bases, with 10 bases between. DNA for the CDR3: TGTGCCAGCAGCTTACAAGGGTCCGGCAATCAGCCCCAGCATTTT. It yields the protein CASSLQGSGNQPQHF. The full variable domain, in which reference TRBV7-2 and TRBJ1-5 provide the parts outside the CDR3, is GAGVSQSPSNKVTEKGKDVELRCDPISGHTALYWYRQSLGQGLEFLIYFQGNSAPDKSGLPSDRFSAERTGGSVSTLTIQRTQQEDSAVYLCASSLQGSGNQPQHFGDGTRLSIL.

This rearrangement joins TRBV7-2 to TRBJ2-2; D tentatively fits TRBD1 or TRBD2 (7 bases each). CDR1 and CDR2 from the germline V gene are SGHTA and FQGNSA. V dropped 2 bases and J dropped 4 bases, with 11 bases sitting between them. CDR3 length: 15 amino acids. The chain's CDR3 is CASSLQGGVTGELFF. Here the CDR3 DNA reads TGTGCCAGCAGCTTACAGGGGGGGGTCACCGGGGAGCTGTTTTTT.

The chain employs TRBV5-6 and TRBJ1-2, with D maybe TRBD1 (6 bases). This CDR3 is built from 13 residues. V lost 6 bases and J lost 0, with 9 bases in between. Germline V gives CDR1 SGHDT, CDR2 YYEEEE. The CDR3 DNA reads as TGTGCCAGCAAGCGGACAGCTAACTATGGCTACACCTTC. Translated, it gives CASKRTANYGYTF.

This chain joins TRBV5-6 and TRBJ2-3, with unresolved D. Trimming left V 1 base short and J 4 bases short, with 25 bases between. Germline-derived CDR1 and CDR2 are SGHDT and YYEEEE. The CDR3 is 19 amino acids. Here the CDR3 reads CASSLSISLSMSLSDTQYF. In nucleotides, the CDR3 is TGTGCCAGCAGCTTGAGTATATCTCTCTCCATGTCCCTCTCAGATACGCAGTATTTT.

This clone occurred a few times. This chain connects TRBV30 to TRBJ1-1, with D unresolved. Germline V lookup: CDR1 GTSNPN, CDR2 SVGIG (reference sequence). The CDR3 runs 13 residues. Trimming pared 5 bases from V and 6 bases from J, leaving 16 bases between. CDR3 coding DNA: TGTGCCTGGGGATTACCGGGGTACTCTGAAGCTTTCTTT. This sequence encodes CAWGLPGYSEAFF.

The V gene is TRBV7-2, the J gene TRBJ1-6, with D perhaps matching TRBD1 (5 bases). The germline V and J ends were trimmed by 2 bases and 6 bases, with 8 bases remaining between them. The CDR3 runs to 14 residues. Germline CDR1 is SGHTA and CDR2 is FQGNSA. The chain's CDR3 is CASSLFGGNSPLHF. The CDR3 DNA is TGTGCCAGCAGCTTATTCGGGGGTAATTCACCCCTCCACTTT.

CDR3 protein: CASSLGSPDTQYF. CDR3 sequence (DNA): TGTGCCAGCTCCCTTGGGTCCCCAGATACGCAGTATTTT. This chain joins TRBV18 and TRBJ2-3; D call uncertain. Germline V gives CDR1 KGHSH, CDR2 LQKENI. The CDR3 is 13 residues long. Trimming cost V 6 bases and J 4 bases, with 11 bases left between them.

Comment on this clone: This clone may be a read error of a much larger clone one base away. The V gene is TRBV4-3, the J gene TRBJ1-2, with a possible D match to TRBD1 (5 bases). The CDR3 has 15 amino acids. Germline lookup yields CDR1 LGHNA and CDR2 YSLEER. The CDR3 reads CPSSRVGESNYGYTF. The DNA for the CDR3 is TGCCCCAGCAGCCGAGTGGGGGAGTCTAACTATGGCTACACCTTC.

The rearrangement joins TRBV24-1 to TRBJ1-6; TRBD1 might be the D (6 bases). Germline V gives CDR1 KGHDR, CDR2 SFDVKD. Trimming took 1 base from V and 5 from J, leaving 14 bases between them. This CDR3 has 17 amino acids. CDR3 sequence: CATSDFKQGGNNSPLHF. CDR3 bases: TGTGCCACCAGTGATTTTAAACAGGGAGGTAATAATTCACCCCTCCACTTT.

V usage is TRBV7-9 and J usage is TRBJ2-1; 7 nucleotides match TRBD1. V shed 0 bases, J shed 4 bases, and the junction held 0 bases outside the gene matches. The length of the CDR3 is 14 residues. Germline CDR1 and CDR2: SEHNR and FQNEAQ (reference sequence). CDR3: CASSLADRYNEQFF. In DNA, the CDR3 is TGTGCCAGCAGCTTAGCGGACAGGTACAATGAGCAGTTCTTC.

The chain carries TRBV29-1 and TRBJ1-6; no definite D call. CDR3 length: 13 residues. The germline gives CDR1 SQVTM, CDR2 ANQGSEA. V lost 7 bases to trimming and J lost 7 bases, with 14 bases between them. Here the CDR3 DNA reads TGCAGCGCAACATTCGAATTCAATTCACCCCTCCACTTT. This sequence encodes CSATFEFNSPLHF.

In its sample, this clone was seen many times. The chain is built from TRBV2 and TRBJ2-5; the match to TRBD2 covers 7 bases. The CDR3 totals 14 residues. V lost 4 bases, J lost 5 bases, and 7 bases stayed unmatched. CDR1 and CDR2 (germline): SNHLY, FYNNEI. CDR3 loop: CASSVTSISETQYF. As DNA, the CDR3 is TGTGCCAGCAGTGTGACTAGCATCTCTGAGACCCAGTACTTC.

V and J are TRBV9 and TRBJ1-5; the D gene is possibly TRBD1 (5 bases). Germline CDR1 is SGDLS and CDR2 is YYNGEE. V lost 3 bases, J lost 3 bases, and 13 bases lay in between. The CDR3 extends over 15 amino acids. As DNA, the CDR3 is TGTGCCAGCAGCGGTTCAGGGCAGAACAATCAGCCCCAGCATTTT. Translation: CASSGSGQNNQPQHF.

In DNA form, the CDR3 reads TGTGCCAGCAGCCGTAGCGGGACCCTGACATCCCTCGAGCAGTACTTC. As protein: CASSRSGTLTSLEQYF. This rearrangement joins TRBV9 to TRBJ2-7; 8 bases map to TRBD2. The CDR3 has 16 residues. With 4 bases clipped from V and 6 bases from J, the junction kept 15 bases outside the gene matches. Germline CDR1 is SGDLS and CDR2 is YYNGEE.

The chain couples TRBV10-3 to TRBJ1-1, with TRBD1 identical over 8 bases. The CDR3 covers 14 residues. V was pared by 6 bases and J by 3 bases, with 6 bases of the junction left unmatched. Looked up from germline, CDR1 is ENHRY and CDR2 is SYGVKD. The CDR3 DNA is TGTGCCATCAGAGTACAGGGGGACGACACTGAAGCTTTCTTT. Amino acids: CAIRVQGDDTEAFF.

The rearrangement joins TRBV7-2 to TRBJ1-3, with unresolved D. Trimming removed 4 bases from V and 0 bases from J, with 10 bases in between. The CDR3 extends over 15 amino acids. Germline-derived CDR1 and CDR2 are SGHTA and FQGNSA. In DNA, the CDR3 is TGTGCCAGCAGCTCATTTCATGGCTCTGGAAACACCATATATTTT. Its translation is CASSSFHGSGNTIYF. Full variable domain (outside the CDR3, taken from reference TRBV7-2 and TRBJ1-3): GAGVSQSPSNKVTEKGKDVELRCDPISGHTALYWYRQSLGQGLEFLIYFQGNSAPDKSGLPSDRFSAERTGGSVSTLTIQRTQQEDSAVYLCASSSFHGSGNTIYFGEGSWLTVV.

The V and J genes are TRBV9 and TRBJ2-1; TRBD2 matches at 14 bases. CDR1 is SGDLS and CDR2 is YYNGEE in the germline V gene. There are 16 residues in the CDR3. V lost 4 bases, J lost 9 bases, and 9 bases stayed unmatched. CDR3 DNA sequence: TGTGCCAGCAGCTCGACTAGCGGGGGGGCCGGATCTGAGCAGTTCTTC. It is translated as CASSSTSGGAGSEQFF.

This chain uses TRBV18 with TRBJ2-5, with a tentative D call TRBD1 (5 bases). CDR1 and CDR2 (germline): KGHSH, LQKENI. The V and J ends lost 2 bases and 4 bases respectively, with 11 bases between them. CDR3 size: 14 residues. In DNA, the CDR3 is TGTGCCAGCTCACCAGGCAGGGAAGGAGAGACCCAGTACTTC. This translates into CASSPGREGETQYF.

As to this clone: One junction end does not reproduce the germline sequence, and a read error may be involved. The CDR3 spells CAWTANSPLHF. CDR3 DNA sequence: TGTGCGTGGACAGCCAATTCACCCCTCCACTTT. J is TRBJ1-6 and V is TRBV30, with a possible D match to TRBD1 (6 bases). The CDR3 has 11 amino acids. Germline V gene data show CDR1 as GTSNPN and CDR2 as SVGIG (reference sequence).

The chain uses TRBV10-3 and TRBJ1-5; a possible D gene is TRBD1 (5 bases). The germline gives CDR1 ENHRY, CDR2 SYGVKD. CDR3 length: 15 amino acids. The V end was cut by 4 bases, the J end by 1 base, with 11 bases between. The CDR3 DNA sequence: TGTGCCATCAGTGCTTCAGGGTTGAGCAATCAGCCCCAGCATTTT. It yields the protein CAISASGLSNQPQHF.

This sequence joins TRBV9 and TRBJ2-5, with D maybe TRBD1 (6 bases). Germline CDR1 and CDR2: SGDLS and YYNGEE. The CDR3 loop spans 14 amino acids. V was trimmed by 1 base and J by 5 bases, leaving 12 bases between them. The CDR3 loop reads CASSVSQGRETQYF. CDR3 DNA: TGTGCCAGCAGCGTATCGCAGGGGCGGGAGACCCAGTACTTC.

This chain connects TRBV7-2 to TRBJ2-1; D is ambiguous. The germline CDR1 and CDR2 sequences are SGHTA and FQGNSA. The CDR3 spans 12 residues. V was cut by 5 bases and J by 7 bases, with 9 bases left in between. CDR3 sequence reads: CASSGQFNEQFF. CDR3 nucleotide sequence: TGTGCCAGCAGCGGCCAGTTTAATGAGCAGTTCTTC.

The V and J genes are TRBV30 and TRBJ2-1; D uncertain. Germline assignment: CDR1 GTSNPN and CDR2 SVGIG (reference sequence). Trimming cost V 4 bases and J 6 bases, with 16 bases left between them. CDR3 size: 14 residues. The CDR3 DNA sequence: TGTGCCTGGAACCACGGGTATGACCCCAATGAGCAGTTCTTC. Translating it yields CAWNHGYDPNEQFF.

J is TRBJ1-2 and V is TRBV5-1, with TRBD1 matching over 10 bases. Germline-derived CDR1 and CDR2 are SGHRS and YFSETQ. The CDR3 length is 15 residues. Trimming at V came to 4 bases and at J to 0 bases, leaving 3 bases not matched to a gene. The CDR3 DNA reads TGCGCCAGCAGCCAAGGACAGGGGGCTAACTATGGCTACACCTTC. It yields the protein CASSQGQGANYGYTF.

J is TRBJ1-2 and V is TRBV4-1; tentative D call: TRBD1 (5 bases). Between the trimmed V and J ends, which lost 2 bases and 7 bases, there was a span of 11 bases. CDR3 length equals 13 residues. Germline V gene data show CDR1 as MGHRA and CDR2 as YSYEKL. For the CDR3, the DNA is TGCGCCAGCAGCCAAATCAGGGAAGGTGGCTACACCTTC. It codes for CASSQIREGGYTF.

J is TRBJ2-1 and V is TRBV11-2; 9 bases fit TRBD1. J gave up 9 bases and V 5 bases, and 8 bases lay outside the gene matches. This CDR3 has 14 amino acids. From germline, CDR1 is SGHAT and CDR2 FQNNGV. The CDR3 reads CASSPGTGRGEQFF. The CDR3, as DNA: TGTGCCAGCAGCCCTGGGACAGGGAGGGGTGAGCAGTTCTTC.

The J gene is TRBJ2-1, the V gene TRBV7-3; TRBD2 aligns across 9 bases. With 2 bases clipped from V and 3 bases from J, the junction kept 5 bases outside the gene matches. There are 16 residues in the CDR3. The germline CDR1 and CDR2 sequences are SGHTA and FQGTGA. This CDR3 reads CASSLVSGGFYNEQFF. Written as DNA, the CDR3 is TGTGCCAGCAGCTTAGTAAGCGGGGGGTTCTACAATGAGCAGTTCTTC.

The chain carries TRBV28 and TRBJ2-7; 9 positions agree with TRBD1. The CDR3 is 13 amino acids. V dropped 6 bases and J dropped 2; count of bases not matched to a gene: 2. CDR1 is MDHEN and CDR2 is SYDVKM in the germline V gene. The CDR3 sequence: CASSTGGPYEQYF. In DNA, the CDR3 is TGTGCCAGCAGCACAGGGGGCCCCTACGAGCAGTACTTC. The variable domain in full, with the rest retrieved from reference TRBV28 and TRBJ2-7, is DVKVTQSSRYLVKRTGEKVFLECVQDMDHENMFWYRQDPGLGLRLIYFSYDVKMKEKGDIPEGYSVSREKKERFSLILESASTNQTSMYLCASSTGGPYEQYFGPGTRLTVT.

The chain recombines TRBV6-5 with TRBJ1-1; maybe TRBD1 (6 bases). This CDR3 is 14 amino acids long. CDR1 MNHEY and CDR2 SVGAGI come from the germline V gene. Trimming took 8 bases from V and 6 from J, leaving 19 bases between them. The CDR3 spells CASCITWGGSEAFF. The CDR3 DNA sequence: TGTGCCAGCTGTATCACGTGGGGGGGCTCTGAAGCTTTCTTT.